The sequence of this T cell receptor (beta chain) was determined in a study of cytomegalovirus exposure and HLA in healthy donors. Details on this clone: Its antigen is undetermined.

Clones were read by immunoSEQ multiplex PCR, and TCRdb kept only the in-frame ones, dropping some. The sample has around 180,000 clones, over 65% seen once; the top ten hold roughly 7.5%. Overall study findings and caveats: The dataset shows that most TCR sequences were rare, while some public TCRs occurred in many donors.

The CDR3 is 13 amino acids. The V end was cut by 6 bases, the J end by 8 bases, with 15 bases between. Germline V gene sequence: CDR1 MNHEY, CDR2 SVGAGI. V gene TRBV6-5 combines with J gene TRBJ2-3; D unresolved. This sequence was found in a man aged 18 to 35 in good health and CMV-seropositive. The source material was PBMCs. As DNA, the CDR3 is TGTGCCAGCAGCCTCGGTTCAAGTGGTACGCAGTATTTT. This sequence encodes CASSLGSSGTQYF.